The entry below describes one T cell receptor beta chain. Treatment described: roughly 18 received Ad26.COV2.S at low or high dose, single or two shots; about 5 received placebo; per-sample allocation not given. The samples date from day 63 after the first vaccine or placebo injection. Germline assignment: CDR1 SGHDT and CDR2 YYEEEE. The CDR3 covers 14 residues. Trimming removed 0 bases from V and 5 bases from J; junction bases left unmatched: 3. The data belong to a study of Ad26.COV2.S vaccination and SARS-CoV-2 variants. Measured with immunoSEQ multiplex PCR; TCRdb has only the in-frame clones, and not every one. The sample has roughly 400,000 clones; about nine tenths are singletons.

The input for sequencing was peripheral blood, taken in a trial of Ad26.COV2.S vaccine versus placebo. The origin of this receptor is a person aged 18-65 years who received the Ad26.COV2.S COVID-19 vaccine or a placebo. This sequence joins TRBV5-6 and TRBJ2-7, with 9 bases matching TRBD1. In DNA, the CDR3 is TGTGCCAGCAGCTTGGACAGGGGGCGCGACGAGCAGTACTTC. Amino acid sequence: CASSLDRGRDEQYF.